One and the same sample provided the 27 T cell receptor beta chains below, sequenced in a study of blood T cell repertoires in COVID-19 (TCRdb year 2020). The method behind the library was the immunoSEQ multiplex PCR assay. The clones in this table, taken by TCRdb from immuneACCESS, are in-frame only. Not every clone is retained; where verified, under half of the shortfall comes from an unresolved V gene, and the cause of the rest is unknown. In this sample the table shows approximately 150,000 clones, approximately 88% of which occur a single time. The top ten hold around 1.5% of the sample. The sequencing input was peripheral blood. Receptor source: a woman between 45 and 60 years old with acute or convalescent COVID-19.

The chain recombines TRBV19 with TRBJ2-5; D possibly corresponds to TRBD2 (5 bases). Germline V lookup: CDR1 LNHDA, CDR2 SQIVND (reference sequence). The CDR3 is 14 amino acids. V was cut by 2 bases and J by 4 bases, with 11 bases left in between. DNA of the CDR3: TGTGCCAGTAGTATATCCGAGGGAACAGAGACCCAGTACTTC. Translation gives CASSISEGTETQYF.

The chain links TRBV3-1 (or the pseudogene TRBV3-2) to TRBJ2-5, with 7 nucleotides matching TRBD1. Germline lookup yields CDR1 LGHDT and CDR2 YNNKEL (reference sequence). The trim removed 1 base at V and 3 bases at J, leaving 5 bases unmatched. The CDR3 has 15 residues. This CDR3 reads CASSQGSGGKETQYF. CDR3 DNA sequence: TGTGCCAGCAGCCAAGGTTCAGGGGGTAAAGAGACCCAGTACTTC.

The chain links TRBV15 to TRBJ1-2; unclear D gene. Trimming stripped 0 bases from V and 4 bases from J, with 12 bases between. Germline V gives CDR1 LNHNV, CDR2 YYDKDF (reference sequence). This CDR3 contains 15 residues. CDR3 sequence (DNA): TGTGCCACCAGCAGAGATGGGAGTATGTCCTATGGCTACACCTTC. Encoded protein: CATSRDGSMSYGYTF. The full variable domain, completed using reference TRBV15 and TRBJ1-2, is DAMVIQNPRYQVTQFGKPVTLSCSQTLNHNVMYWYQQKSSQAPKLLFHYYDKDFNNEADTPDNFQSRRPNTSFCFLDIRSPGLGDTAMYLCATSRDGSMSYGYTFGSGTRLTVV.

The chain has TRBV5-8 and TRBJ1-6; D gene ambiguous. With 5 bases removed from V and 9 bases from J, the gap between germline ends came to 9 bases. The germline V gene encodes CDR1 SGHTS and CDR2 YDEGEE. The CDR3 runs 12 residues. The CDR3 is CASRAPSSPLHF. In nucleotides, the CDR3 is TGTGCCAGCAGGGCGCCTAGTTCACCCCTCCACTTT.

The V gene is TRBV7-2, the J gene TRBJ1-2; possible D gene TRBD1, 6 bases. Germline values: CDR1 SGHTA, CDR2 FQGNSA. This CDR3 is built from 14 residues. V was trimmed by 5 bases and J by 6 bases, leaving 16 bases between them. The CDR3 DNA follows: TGTGCCAGCAGCCCGTACAGGGAAAAGGATGGCTACACCTTC. Amino acids: CASSPYREKDGYTF. Combining the CDR3 with reference TRBV7-2 and TRBJ1-2 gives the whole variable domain GAGVSQSPSNKVTEKGKDVELRCDPISGHTALYWYRQSLGQGLEFLIYFQGNSAPDKSGLPSDRFSAERTGGSVSTLTIQRTQQEDSAVYLCASSPYREKDGYTFGSGTRLTVV.

This sequence joins TRBV19 and TRBJ1-1; possibly TRBD1 for D (5 bases). Per germline, CDR1 LNHDA and CDR2 SQIVND (reference sequence). CDR3 length equals 14 residues. V was cut by 7 bases and J by 5 bases, with 17 bases left in between. CDR3 nucleotides: TGTGCCAGTACCAGGGCTGTCCGCGGAACTGAAGCTTTCTTT. The encoded protein is CASTRAVRGTEAFF.

This clone was observed once. This chain connects TRBV7-2 to TRBJ1-4, with 7 bases aligning to TRBD1. Germline values: CDR1 SGHTA, CDR2 FQGNSA. V trimming: 0 bases; J trimming: 8 bases; junction bases outside the gene matches: 0. This CDR3 is 13 amino acids long. The chain's CDR3 is CASSLARGEKLFF. In DNA, the CDR3 is TGTGCCAGCAGCTTAGCCAGGGGGGAAAAACTGTTTTTT.

The rearrangement uses TRBV4-1 and TRBJ2-1; 7 bases are a match to TRBD2. In germline, CDR1 is MGHRA, CDR2 YSYEKL. This CDR3 contains 17 residues. V gave up 0 bases and J gave up 4 bases; unmatched junction bases: 9. The CDR3 DNA reads TGCGCCAGCAGCCAAGATCGCGCTAGCGGCCGTTACAATGAGCAGTTCTTC. Translating it yields CASSQDRASGRYNEQFF.

This clone has just one count. The chain links TRBV7-9 to TRBJ1-1, with 8 bases identical to TRBD1. This CDR3 comprises 14 residues. The V gene end was trimmed by 4 bases and the J gene end by 5 bases; junction bases not matched to a gene: 6. Germline CDR1 reads SEHNR; CDR2 reads FQNEAQ (reference sequence). The CDR3 sequence: CASSSDRGKTEAFF. CDR3 nucleotide sequence: TGTGCCAGCAGCTCCGACAGGGGAAAGACTGAAGCTTTCTTT.

This clone was detected only a few times. This CDR3 is also generated by other DNA sequences in the sample. The J gene is TRBJ1-3, the V gene TRBV9; D gene uncertain. CDR1 and CDR2 from the germline V gene are SGDLS and YYNGEE. The CDR3 loop spans 13 amino acids. V lost 2 bases, J lost 0 bases, and 3 bases lay in between. This CDR3 reads CASSVNSGNTIYF. CDR3 in DNA: TGTGCCAGCAGCGTTAACTCTGGAAACACCATATATTTT.

The chain combines TRBV19 with TRBJ1-2, with 7 bases aligning to TRBD1. With 7 bases clipped from V and 4 bases from J, the junction kept 12 bases outside the gene matches. The germline CDR1 and CDR2 sequences are LNHDA and SQIVND (reference sequence). The CDR3 is made up of 15 amino acids. The CDR3 bases are TGTGCCAGTAACCCCGTGGGGACAGACCCCTATGGCTACACCTTC. It translates to CASNPVGTDPYGYTF. Filled out from reference TRBV19 and TRBJ1-2, the complete variable domain reads DGGITQSPKYLFRKEGQNVTLSCEQNLNHDAMYWYRQDPGQGLRLIYYSQIVNDFQKGDIAEGYSVSREKKESFPLTVTSAQKNPTAFYLCASNPVGTDPYGYTFGSGTRLTVV.

The rearrangement uses TRBV5-1 and TRBJ2-3; no definite D call. Germline-derived CDR1 and CDR2 are SGHRS and YFSETQ. There are 13 residues in the CDR3. V lost 0 bases and J lost 6, with 8 bases in between. The CDR3 region is CASSLGPRDTQYF. CDR3 nucleotides: TGCGCCAGCAGCTTGGGACCGAGGGATACGCAGTATTTT.

This clone came up once. The V call is TRBV2, the J call TRBJ1-1; weak D call: TRBD1 (6 bases). Between the trimmed V and J ends, which lost 2 bases and 3 bases, there was a span of 13 bases. This CDR3 contains 15 residues. Germline loops: CDR1 SNHLY, CDR2 FYNNEI. In nucleotides, the CDR3 is TGTGCCAGCAGTGAATTTGGGGGCACGGACACTGAAGCTTTCTTT. Protein sequence: CASSEFGGTDTEAFF.

The chain is built from TRBV3-1 (or the pseudogene TRBV3-2) and TRBJ1-6; D is perhaps TRBD1 (6 bases). CDR3 length equals 14 residues. The ends were cut back, 3 bases at V and 9 bases at J, with 12 bases in the middle. Germline loops: CDR1 LGHDT, CDR2 YNNKEL (reference sequence). The CDR3 DNA reads TGTGCCAGCAGCCAGGGAGGGGGAGGTTCACCCCTCCACTTT. It translates to CASSQGGGGSPLHF.

The gene calls are TRBV7-9 and TRBJ2-1; D is ambiguous. Germline loops: CDR1 SEHNR, CDR2 FQNEAQ (reference sequence). V dropped 1 base and J dropped 2 bases, with 9 bases sitting between them. The length of the CDR3 is 15 residues. The CDR3 loop reads CASSLVAAAYNEQFF. Written as DNA, the CDR3 is TGTGCCAGCAGCTTAGTGGCTGCAGCCTACAATGAGCAGTTCTTC.

CDR3 sequence (DNA): TGTGCCAGCAGCTTGGGGGTGCAGGCCGGGGCCAACGTCCTGACTTTC. It yields the protein CASSLGVQAGANVLTF. The chain employs TRBV5-6 and TRBJ2-6, with D unresolved. CDR3 length: 16 amino acids. Germline CDR1 SGHDT, CDR2 YYEEEE. Deletions cut 0 bases from V and 4 bases from J, with 11 bases between.

The rearrangement links TRBV5-4 to TRBJ2-7; TRBD2 aligns across 8 bases. The CDR3 loop spans 14 amino acids. After removal of 0 bases from V and 7 bases from J, the junction contained 6 bases not matched to a gene. Germline CDR1 and CDR2: SGHNT and YYREEE (reference sequence). This CDR3 is CASSLAGGAEEQYF. Here the CDR3 DNA reads TGTGCCAGCAGCTTGGCCGGGGGGGCGGAAGAGCAGTACTTC.

The CDR3 here is CASSAGTRDYNEQFF. The CDR3 DNA sequence: TGTGCCAGCAGCGCCGGGACTAGGGACTACAATGAGCAGTTCTTC. The rearrangement joins TRBV9 to TRBJ2-1, with TRBD2 matching 8 bases. This CDR3 is 15 amino acids long. After removal of 3 bases from V and 3 bases from J, the junction contained 5 bases not matched to a gene. CDR1 SGDLS and CDR2 YYNGEE come from the germline V gene.

The chain joins TRBV5-1 to TRBJ2-7, with D possibly TRBD1 on 6 matching bases. Trimming pared 1 base from V and 6 bases from J, leaving 14 bases between. Looked up from germline, CDR1 is SGHRS and CDR2 is YFSETQ. The CDR3 spans 14 residues. The chain's CDR3 is CASSLMQGLSEQYF. CDR3 nucleotide sequence: TGCGCCAGCAGCTTGATGCAGGGGTTAAGCGAGCAGTACTTC.

The rearrangement links TRBV27 to TRBJ1-1; no clear D. Germline V gene data show CDR1 as MNHEY and CDR2 as SMNVEV (reference sequence). This CDR3 is built from 13 residues. V lost 1 base, J lost 1 base, and 4 bases lay in between. CDR3 protein: CASSLLENTEAFF. CDR3 DNA: TGTGCCAGCAGTTTATTAGAGAACACTGAAGCTTTCTTT.

The V call is TRBV25-1, the J call TRBJ2-5; TRBD2 is a possible D gene (6 bases). This CDR3 spans 16 amino acids. Trimming left V 6 bases short and J 0 bases short, with 17 bases between. The germline V gene encodes CDR1 MGHDK and CDR2 SYGVNS. CDR3 loop: CASSGGRTIYQETQYF. CDR3 nucleotides: TGTGCCAGCAGCGGGGGACGGACCATTTACCAAGAGACCCAGTACTTC.

The sample holds one count of this clone. The chain links TRBV11-2 to TRBJ1-1; 9 positions match TRBD1. The length of the CDR3 is 16 residues. CDR1 SGHAT and CDR2 FQNNGV come from the germline V gene. V was pared by 5 bases and J by 4 bases, with 11 bases of the junction left unmatched. CDR3 in amino acids: CASSPGTGLLITEAFF. The DNA for the CDR3 is TGTGCCAGCAGCCCGGGGACAGGGCTCTTGATCACTGAAGCTTTCTTT.

V is TRBV6-2 or TRBV6-3 and J is TRBJ1-2, with TRBD1 as a possible D gene (5 bases). Trimming stripped 0 bases from V and 8 bases from J, with 7 bases between. The CDR3 totals 12 residues. Germline V gene lookup returns CDR1 MNHEY and CDR2 SVGEGT. The CDR3 here is CASSYSQGGYTF. CDR3 DNA: TGTGCCAGCAGTTACTCGCAGGGAGGCTACACCTTC.

The chain couples TRBV11-3 to TRBJ2-5; 10 bases agree with TRBD1. In germline, CDR1 is SGHNT, CDR2 YENEEA. V shed 5 bases, J shed 3 bases, and the junction held 6 bases outside the gene matches. This CDR3 contains 15 residues. For the CDR3, the DNA is TGTGCCAGCAGCCTAGGAGGACAGGGGGAAGAGACCCAGTACTTC. Its translation: CASSLGGQGEETQYF.

This clone was seen only a few times. The rearrangement joins TRBV25-1 to TRBJ1-4, with no clear D. The germline V gene has CDR1 MGHDK and CDR2 SYGVNS. V lost 3 bases to trimming and J lost 7 bases, with 21 bases between them. This CDR3 comprises 17 residues. The CDR3 here is CASSDPSSTLRGEKLFF. The CDR3 nucleotides read TGTGCCAGCAGTGACCCATCCTCGACCCTAAGAGGTGAAAAACTGTTTTTT.

There are a few counts of this clone. The genes are TRBV5-4 and TRBJ2-7; tentative D call: TRBD1 (5 bases). There are 13 residues in the CDR3. From germline, CDR1 is SGHNT and CDR2 YYREEE (reference sequence). V was clipped by 7 bases and J by 3 bases, with 14 bases between them. The CDR3 coding sequence is TGTGCCAGCTCAGGAGACAGTCTCTACGAGCAGTACTTC. It is translated as CASSGDSLYEQYF. The variable domain in full, completed from reference TRBV5-4 and TRBJ2-7, reads ETGVTQSPTHLIKTRGQQVTLRCSSQSGHNTVSWYQQALGQGPQFIFQYYREEENGRGNFPPRFSGLQFPNYSSELNVNALELDDSALYLCASSGDSLYEQYFGPGTRLTVT.

This chain uses TRBV11-2 with TRBJ2-2; D is possibly TRBD2 (5 bases). The length of the CDR3 is 14 residues. Looked up from germline, CDR1 is SGHAT and CDR2 is FQNNGV. The V and J ends lost 1 base and 8 bases respectively, with 11 bases between them. The CDR3 DNA reads as TGTGCCAGCAGCTTAGCGGGGATAGCGGGGGAGCTGTTTTTT. This sequence encodes CASSLAGIAGELFF.